The TCR beta chain described here comes from a study of blood T cell repertoires in COVID-19. Background on the study: Either two negative PCRs, clearance, or symptom resolution qualified Cohort 3 donors as recovered.

In the original workflow: Amplified reference gene primers provided the basis for estimating nucleated cell counts. Only in-frame clones appear in the TCRdb table, and some are missing; sequencing was by immunoSEQ multiplex PCR. The V and J calls and clone size come from that table; D and trimming were worked out from the DNA. This table has 150,000 to 200,000 clones, around three quarters appearing once. The CDR3 loop spans 14 amino acids. Trimming took off 2 bases at V and 5 bases at J, with 10 bases between the two ends. Germline V gene data show CDR1 as KGHSH and CDR2 as LQKENI. Cohorts were determined from participant-reported clinical history.

The sequence was obtained from a woman in her 70s in a cohort exposed to, infected with or recovered from COVID-19 (not recorded which). The source material was PBMCs or T cells enriched from blood (not recorded which). V usage is TRBV18 and J usage is TRBJ2-4; D is uncertain. The DNA for the CDR3 is TGTGCCAGCTCACCATCCTATGGTCAAAACATTCAGTACTTC. This codes for CASSPSYGQNIQYF.